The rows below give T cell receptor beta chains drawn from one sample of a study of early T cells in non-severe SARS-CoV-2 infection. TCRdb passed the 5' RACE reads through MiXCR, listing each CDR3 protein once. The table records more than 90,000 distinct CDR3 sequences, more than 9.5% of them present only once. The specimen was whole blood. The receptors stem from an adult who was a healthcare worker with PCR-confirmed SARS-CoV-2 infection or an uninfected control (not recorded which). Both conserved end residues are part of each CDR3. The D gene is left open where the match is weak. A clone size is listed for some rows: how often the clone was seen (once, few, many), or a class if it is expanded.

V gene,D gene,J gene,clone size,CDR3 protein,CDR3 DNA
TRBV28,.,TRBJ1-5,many,CASSLIEGSGSSF,TGTGCCAGCAGTTTAATCGAAGGCTCCGGGAGTAGTTTT
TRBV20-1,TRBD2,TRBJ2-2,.,CSAAAGITGELFF,TGCAGTGCTGCAGCGGGAATCACCGGGGAGCTGTTTTTT
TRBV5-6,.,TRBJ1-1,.,CASSLEGPGVTEAFF,TGTGCCAGCAGCTTAGAGGGTCCGGGGGTCACTGAAGCTTTCTTT
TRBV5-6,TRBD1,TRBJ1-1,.,CASSQMTGTTEAFF,TGTGCCAGCAGCCAGATGACAGGGACCACTGAAGCTTTCTTT
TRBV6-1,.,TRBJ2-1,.,CAIRGTSYNEQFF,TGTGCCATCAGGGGGACTTCCTACAATGAGCAGTTCTTC
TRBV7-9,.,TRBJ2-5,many,CASSSTRGTQYF,TGTGCCAGCAGCTCGACGAGGGGGACCCAGTACTTC
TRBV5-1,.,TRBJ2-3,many,CASSLRETDTQYF,TGCGCCAGCAGCTTGAGGGAAACAGATACGCAGTATTTT
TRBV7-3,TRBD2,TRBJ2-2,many,CASSPALLAGGSTGELFF,TGTGCCAGCAGCCCAGCCCTACTAGCGGGAGGTTCCACCGGGGAGCTGTTTTTT
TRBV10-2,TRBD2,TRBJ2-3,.,CASSEKLAGGTDTQYF,TGCGCCAGCAGTGAAAAACTAGCGGGGGGTACAGATACGCAGTATTTT
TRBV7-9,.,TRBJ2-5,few,CASKRAEQETQYF,TGTGCCAGCAAGCGAGCGGAGCAAGAGACCCAGTACTTC